The text below deals with one TCR beta chain. Antigen unknown. V lost 0 bases to trimming and J lost 9 bases; unmatched junction nucleotides: 8. The germline V gene has CDR1 SGHNT and CDR2 YYREEE (reference sequence). The CDR3 covers 14 residues. The data originate from a study of shared clonotypes between healthy human individuals. Study as a whole: With ages of 18 to 49, the donors were a couple of women and a few men.

Study results and caveats: Naive subsets, compared against memory subsets, generally had larger estimated richness values.

Clones were sequenced by immunoSEQ multiplex PCR, and TCRdb holds only the in-frame ones, with some missing. This sample has 950,000 to 1,100,000 clones, with approximately 76% found just once. The chain carries TRBV5-4 and TRBJ2-5; the match to TRBD2 covers 7 bases. The material sequenced was memory CD4+ T cells sorted from blood. Sample subset: CD45RA-negative fraction. The TCR originated in a man aged 18 to 30 in good health. The DNA of the CDR3 is TGTGCCAGCAGCTTGGGGAAGGCCCGGGGGGCCCAGTACTTC. Encoded protein: CASSLGKARGAQYF.